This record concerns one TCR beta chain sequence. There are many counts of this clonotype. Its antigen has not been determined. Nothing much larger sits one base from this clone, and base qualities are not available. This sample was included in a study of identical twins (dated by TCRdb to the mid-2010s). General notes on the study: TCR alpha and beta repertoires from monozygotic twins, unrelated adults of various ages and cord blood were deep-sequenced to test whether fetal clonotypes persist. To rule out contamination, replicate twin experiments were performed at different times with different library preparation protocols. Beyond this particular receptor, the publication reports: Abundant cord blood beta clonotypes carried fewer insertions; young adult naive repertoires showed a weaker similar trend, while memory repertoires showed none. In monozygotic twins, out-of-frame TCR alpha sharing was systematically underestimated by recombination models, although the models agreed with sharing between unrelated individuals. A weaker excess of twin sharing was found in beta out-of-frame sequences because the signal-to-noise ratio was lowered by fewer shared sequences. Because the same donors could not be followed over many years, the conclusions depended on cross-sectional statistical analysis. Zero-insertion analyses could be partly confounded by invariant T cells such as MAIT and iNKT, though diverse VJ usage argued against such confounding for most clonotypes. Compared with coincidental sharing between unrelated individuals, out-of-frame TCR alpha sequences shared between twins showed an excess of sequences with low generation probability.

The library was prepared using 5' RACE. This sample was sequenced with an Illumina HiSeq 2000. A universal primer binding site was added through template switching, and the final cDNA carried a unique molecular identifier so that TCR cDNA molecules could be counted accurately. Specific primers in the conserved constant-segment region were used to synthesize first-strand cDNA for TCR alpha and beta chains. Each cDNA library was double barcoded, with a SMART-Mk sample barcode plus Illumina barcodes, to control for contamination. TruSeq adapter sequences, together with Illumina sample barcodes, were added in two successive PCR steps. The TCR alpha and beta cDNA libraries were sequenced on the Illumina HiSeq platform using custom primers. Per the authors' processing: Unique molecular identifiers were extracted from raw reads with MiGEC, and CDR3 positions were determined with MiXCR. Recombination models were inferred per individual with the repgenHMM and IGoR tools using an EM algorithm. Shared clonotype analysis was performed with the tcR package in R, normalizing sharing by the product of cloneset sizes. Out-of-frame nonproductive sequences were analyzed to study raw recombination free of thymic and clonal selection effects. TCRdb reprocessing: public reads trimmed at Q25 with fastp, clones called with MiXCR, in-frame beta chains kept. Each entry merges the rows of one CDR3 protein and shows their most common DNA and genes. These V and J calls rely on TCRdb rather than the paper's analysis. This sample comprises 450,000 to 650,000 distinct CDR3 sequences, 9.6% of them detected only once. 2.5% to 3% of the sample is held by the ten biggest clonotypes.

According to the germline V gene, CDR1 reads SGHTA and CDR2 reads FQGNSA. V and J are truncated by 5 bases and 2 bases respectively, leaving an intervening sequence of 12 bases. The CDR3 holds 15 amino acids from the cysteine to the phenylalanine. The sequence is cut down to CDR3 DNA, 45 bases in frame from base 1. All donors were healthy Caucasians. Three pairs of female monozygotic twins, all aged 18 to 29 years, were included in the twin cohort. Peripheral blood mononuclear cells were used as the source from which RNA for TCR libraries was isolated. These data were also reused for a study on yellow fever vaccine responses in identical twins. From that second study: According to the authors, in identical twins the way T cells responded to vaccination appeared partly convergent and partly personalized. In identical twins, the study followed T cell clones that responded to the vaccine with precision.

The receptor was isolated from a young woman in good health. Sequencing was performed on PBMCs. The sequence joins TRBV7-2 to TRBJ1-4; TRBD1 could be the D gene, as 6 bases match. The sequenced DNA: TGTGCCAGCAGCCTCTCAGGGGCCACTAATGAAAAACTGTTTTTT. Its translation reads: CASSLSGATNEKLFF.